A selection of T cell receptor beta chains follows, all from one sample in a study of blood T cell repertoires in COVID-19. TCRdb's table, derived via immunoSEQ multiplex PCR, lists solely in-frame clones and lacks some. This table holds around 300,000 clones, approximately 86% found once. Material: peripheral blood. The receptors come from a woman in her 70s with COVID-19, enrolled during active disease. CDR3s include the opening cysteine and the closing phenylalanine or tryptophan. Some rows have no size entry. The others give once, few or many, or a class for an expanded clone.

CDR3: CASSLVGQGNTEAFF
V: TRBV4-1
size: NA
J: TRBJ1-1

CDR3: CASSQGVGGEETQYF
V: TRBV3-1/TRBV3-2
size: once
J: TRBJ2-5

CDR3: CASSQESGYTF
V: TRBV2
size: NA
J: TRBJ1-2

CDR3: CASSLGGGETQYF
V: TRBV7-8
size: NA
J: TRBJ2-5

CDR3: CASSYGGGNYGYTF
V: TRBV14
size: NA
J: TRBJ1-2

CDR3: CASTRAGEQFF
V: TRBV6-5
size: NA
J: TRBJ2-1

CDR3: CAISQDETGGKGTQYF
V: TRBV10-3
size: NA
J: TRBJ2-3

CDR3: CSAPKLAGGREQFF
V: TRBV29-1
size: NA
J: TRBJ2-1

CDR3: CASSLYGQGGSEETQYF
V: TRBV5-8
size: NA
J: TRBJ2-5

CDR3: CASTRRGYNEQFF
V: TRBV19
size: NA
J: TRBJ2-1

CDR3: CASSVANRVEIYGYTF
V: TRBV19
size: NA
J: TRBJ1-2

CDR3: CASSESPGQGADNSPLHF
V: TRBV10-2
size: once
J: TRBJ1-6

CDR3: CASMNPSGGLYNEQFF
V: TRBV2
size: NA
J: TRBJ2-1

CDR3: CASSLRLASVQETQYF
V: TRBV7-9
size: NA
J: TRBJ2-5

CDR3: CASSLAARGHRNEQFF
V: TRBV5-1
size: NA
J: TRBJ2-1

CDR3: CATSGLGRSTTEQFF
V: TRBV24-1
size: NA
J: TRBJ2-1

CDR3: CASSLSSGGATNTQYF
V: TRBV27
size: NA
J: TRBJ2-3

CDR3: CASSVAGNTIYF
V: TRBV9
size: NA
J: TRBJ1-3

CDR3: CASSPGGSYNEQFF
V: TRBV5-6
size: NA
J: TRBJ2-1

CDR3: CSVARAYEQYF
V: TRBV29-1
size: NA
J: TRBJ2-7

CDR3: CASSLAARGTDTQYF
V: TRBV5-1
size: NA
J: TRBJ2-3

CDR3: CASTSGDGDYEQYF
V: TRBV9
size: NA
J: TRBJ2-7

CDR3: CASSSGTGGFNGYTF
V: TRBV9
size: NA
J: TRBJ1-2

CDR3: CASTSQGVNTGELFF
V: TRBV9
size: NA
J: TRBJ2-2

CDR3: CASSRAQGAGATYEQYF
V: TRBV4-3
size: NA
J: TRBJ2-7

CDR3: CASSYAYESDTQYF
V: TRBV6-5
size: NA
J: TRBJ2-3

CDR3: CASSQTSGQGISSTEQYF
V: TRBV4-1
size: NA
J: TRBJ2-7

CDR3: CASSIVLGRRGNTIYF
V: TRBV19
size: NA
J: TRBJ1-3

CDR3: CASSPRGSPYNSPLHF
V: TRBV3-1/TRBV3-2
size: NA
J: TRBJ1-6

CDR3: CASSLGTDGYTF
V: TRBV5-6
size: NA
J: TRBJ1-2

CDR3: CASSFVGSYEQYF
V: TRBV5-1
size: NA
J: TRBJ2-7

CDR3: CASSLGQGGKQYF
V: TRBV11-2
size: NA
J: TRBJ2-7

CDR3: CASGLGGSGNTIYF
V: TRBV5-1
size: NA
J: TRBJ1-3

CDR3: CASSNRDSNYGYTF
V: TRBV2
size: NA
J: TRBJ1-2

CDR3: CASSLDRGQNVLTF
V: TRBV5-1
size: NA
J: TRBJ2-6

CDR3: CASSRSGGSYTGELFF
V: TRBV18
size: NA
J: TRBJ2-2

CDR3: CASSLELGNYGYTF
V: TRBV5-1
size: NA
J: TRBJ1-2

CDR3: CASSYSDRVNGYTF
V: TRBV6-6
size: NA
J: TRBJ1-2

CDR3: CASSQGARGITYGYTF
V: TRBV3-1/TRBV3-2
size: NA
J: TRBJ1-2

CDR3: CASSVGTSGGAEDTQYF
V: TRBV2
size: NA
J: TRBJ2-3

CDR3: CASSSGFGYTF
V: TRBV5-1
size: once
J: TRBJ1-2

CDR3: CASSLLAGGAYEQYF
V: TRBV5-1
size: NA
J: TRBJ2-7

CDR3: CASSQTGTGELFF
V: TRBV6-5
size: NA
J: TRBJ2-2

CDR3: CASSPGQGEKLFF
V: TRBV12-3/TRBV12-4
size: NA
J: TRBJ1-4